This TCR beta chain was identified in a study of monozygotic twins with inflammatory bowel disease. General study findings and limits: Inverse Simpson values showed less TCRbeta diversity in IBD patients than in their healthy co-twins.

The germline V gene encodes CDR1 SGHKS and CDR2 YYEKEE (reference sequence). The length of the CDR3 is 15 residues. Concerning this clonotype: Its target is unknown.

Eight separate reactions per sample yielded the cDNA. TCRdb derives one entry per CDR3 protein from the 5' RACE reads, leaving out DNA. This repertoire includes tens of thousands of distinct CDR3 sequences. The receptor was isolated from a human donor with ulcerative colitis or Crohn's disease, or a healthy co-twin of an affected twin (not recorded which). This chain joins TRBV5-5 and TRBJ1-1; TCRdb names TRBD1, which stays unverified in the absence of DNA. The sample was blood. The chain's CDR3 is CASSYRSSPNTEAFF.